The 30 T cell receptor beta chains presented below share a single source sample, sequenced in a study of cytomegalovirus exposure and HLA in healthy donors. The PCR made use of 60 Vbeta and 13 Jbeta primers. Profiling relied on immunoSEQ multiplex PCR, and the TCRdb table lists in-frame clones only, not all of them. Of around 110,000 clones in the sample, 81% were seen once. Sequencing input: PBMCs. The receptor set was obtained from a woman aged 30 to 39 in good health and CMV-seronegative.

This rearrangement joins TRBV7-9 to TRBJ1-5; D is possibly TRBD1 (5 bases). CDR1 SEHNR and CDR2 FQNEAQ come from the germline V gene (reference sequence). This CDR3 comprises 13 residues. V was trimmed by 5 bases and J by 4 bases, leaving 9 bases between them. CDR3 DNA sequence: TGTGCCAGCAGCCGGGACTGGAATCAGCCCCAGCATTTT. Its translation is CASSRDWNQPQHF.

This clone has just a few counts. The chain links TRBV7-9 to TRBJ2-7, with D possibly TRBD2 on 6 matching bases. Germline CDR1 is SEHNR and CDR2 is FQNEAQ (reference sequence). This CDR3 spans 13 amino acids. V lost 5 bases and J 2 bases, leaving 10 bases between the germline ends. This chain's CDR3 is CASSPGGAYEQYF. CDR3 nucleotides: TGTGCCAGCAGCCCCGGGGGTGCCTACGAGCAGTACTTC.

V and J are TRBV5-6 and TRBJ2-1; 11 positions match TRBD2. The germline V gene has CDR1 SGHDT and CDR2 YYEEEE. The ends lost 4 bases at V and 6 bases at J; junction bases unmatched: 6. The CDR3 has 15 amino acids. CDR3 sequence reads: CASSMGGLAANEQFF. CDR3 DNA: TGTGCCAGCAGCATGGGGGGACTAGCGGCCAATGAGCAGTTCTTC.

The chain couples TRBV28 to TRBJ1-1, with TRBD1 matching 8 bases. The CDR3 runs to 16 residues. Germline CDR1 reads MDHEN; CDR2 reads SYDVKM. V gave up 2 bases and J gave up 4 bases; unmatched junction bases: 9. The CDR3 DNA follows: TGTGCCAGCAGTTTAGGGGGCAGGGGGCGCGTCACTGAAGCTTTCTTT. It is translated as CASSLGGRGRVTEAFF.

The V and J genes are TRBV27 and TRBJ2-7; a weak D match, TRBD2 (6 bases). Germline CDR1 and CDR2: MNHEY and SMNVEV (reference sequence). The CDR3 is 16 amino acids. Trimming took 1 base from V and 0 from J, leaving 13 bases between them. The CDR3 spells CASSLFGGTHSYEQYF. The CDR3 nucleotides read TGTGCCAGCAGTTTATTCGGCGGGACCCACTCCTACGAGCAGTACTTC.

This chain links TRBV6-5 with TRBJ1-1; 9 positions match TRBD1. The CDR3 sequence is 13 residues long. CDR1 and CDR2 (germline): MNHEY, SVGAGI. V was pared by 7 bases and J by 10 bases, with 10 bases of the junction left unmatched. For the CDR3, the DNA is TGTGCCAGCAAACTGACAGGGGGACGGGCAGCTTTCTTT. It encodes CASKLTGGRAAFF.

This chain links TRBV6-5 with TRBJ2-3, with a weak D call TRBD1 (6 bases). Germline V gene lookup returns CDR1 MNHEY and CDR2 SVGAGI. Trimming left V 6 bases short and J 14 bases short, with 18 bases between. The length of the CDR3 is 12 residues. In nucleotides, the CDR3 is TGTGCCAGCAGACCTCCCAGGGGCCAATCGTATTTT. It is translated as CASRPPRGQSYF.

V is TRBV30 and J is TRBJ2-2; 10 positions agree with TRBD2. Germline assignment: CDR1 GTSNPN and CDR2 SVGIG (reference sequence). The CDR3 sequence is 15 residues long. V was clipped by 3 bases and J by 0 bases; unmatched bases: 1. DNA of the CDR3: TGTGCCTGGAGGCTAGCGGGGGCGAACACCGGGGAGCTGTTTTTT. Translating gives CAWRLAGANTGELFF. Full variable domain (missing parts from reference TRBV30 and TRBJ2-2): SQTIHQWPATLVQPVGSPLSLECTVEGTSNPNLYWYRQAAGRGLQLLFYSVGIGQISSEVPQNLSASRPQDRQFILSSKKLLLSDSGFYLCAWRLAGANTGELFFGEGSRLTVL.

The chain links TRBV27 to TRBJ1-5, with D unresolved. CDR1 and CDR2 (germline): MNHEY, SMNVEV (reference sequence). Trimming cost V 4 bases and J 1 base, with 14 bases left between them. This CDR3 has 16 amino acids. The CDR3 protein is CASSWGGPGSNQPQHF. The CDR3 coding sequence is TGTGCCAGCAGTTGGGGAGGACCTGGAAGCAATCAGCCCCAGCATTTT.

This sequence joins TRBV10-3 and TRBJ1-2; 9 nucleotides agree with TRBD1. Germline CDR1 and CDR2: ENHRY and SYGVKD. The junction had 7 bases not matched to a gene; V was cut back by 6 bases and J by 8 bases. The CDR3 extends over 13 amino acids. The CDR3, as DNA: TGTGCCATCAGATCACAGGGGGCAAGCGGCTACACCTTC. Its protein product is CAIRSQGASGYTF.

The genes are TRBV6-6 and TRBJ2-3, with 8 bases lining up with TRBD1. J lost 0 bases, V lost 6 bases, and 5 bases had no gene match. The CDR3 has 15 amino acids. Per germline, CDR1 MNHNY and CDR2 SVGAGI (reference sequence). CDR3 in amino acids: CASSPGTGSTDTQYF. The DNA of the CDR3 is TGTGCCAGCAGCCCCGGGACAGGAAGCACAGATACGCAGTATTTT.

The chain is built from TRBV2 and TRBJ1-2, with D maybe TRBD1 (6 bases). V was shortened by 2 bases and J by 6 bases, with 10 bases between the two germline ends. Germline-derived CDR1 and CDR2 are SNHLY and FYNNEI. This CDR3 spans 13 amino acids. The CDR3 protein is CASSEQGTNGYTF. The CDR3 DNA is TGTGCCAGCAGTGAACAGGGGACTAATGGCTACACCTTC.

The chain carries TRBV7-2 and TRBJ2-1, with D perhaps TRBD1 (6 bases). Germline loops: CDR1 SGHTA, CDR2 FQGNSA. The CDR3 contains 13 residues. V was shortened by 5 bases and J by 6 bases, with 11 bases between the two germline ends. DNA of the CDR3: TGTGCCAGCAGCCAGGCACAGGGCAATGAGCAGTTCTTC. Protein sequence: CASSQAQGNEQFF. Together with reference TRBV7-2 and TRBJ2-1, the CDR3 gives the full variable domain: GAGVSQSPSNKVTEKGKDVELRCDPISGHTALYWYRQSLGQGLEFLIYFQGNSAPDKSGLPSDRFSAERTGGSVSTLTIQRTQQEDSAVYLCASSQAQGNEQFFGPGTRLTVL.

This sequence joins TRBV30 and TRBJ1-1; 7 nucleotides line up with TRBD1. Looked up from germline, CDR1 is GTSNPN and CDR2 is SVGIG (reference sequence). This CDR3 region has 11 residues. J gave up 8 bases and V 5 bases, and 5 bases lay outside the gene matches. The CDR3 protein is CAWAPGGEAFF. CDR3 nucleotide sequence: TGTGCCTGGGCTCCAGGGGGGGAAGCTTTCTTT.

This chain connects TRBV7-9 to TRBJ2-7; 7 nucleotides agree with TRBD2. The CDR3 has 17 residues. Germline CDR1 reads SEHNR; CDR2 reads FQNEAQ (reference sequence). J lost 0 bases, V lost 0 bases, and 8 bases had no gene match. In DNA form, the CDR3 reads TGTGCCAGCAGCTTAGCCCCCCAGGGAGGGAGCTCCTACGAGCAGTACTTC. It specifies CASSLAPQGGSSYEQYF.

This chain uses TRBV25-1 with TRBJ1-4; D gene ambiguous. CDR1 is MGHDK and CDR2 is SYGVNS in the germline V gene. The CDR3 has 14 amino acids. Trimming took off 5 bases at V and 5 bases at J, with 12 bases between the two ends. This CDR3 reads CASSLAGPNEKLFF. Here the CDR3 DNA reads TGTGCCAGCAGTTTGGCAGGTCCAAATGAAAAACTGTTTTTT.

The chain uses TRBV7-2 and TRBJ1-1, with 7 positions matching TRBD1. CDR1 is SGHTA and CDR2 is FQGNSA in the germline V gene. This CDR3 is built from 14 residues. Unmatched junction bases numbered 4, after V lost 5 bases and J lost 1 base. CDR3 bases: TGTGCCAGCAGCGCGTACAGGGGGAACACTGAAGCTTTCTTT. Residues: CASSAYRGNTEAFF.

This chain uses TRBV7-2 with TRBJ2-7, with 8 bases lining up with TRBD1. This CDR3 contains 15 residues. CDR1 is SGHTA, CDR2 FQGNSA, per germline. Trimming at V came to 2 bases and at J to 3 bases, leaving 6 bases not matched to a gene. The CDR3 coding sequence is TGTACCAGCAGCTTACATCAGGGGGCTGTCTACGAGCAGTACTTC. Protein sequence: CTSSLHQGAVYEQYF.

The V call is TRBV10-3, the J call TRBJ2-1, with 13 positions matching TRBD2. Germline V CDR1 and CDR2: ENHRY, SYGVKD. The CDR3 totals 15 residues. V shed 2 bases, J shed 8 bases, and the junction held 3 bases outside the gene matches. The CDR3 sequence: CAISEGLAGVYEQFF. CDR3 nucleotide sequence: TGTGCCATCAGTGAGGGACTAGCGGGAGTTTATGAGCAGTTCTTC.

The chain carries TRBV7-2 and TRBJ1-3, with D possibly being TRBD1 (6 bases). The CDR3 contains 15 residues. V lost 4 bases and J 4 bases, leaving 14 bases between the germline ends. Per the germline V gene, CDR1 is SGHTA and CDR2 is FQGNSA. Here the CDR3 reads CASSYRVQNGNTIYF. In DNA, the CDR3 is TGTGCCAGCAGCTACAGGGTTCAGAACGGAAACACCATATATTTT.

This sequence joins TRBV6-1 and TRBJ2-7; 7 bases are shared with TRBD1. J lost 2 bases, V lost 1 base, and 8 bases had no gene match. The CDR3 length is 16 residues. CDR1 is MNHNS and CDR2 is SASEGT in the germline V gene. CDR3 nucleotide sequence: TGTGCCAGCAGTGAAGTTAGAGGACAGGCTACCTACGAGCAGTACTTC. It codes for CASSEVRGQATYEQYF.

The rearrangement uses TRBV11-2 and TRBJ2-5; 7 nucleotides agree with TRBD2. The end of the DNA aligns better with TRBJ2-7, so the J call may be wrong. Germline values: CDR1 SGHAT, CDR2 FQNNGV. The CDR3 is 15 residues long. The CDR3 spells CASSSRSGASYEQYF. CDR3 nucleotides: TGTGCCAGCAGCTCCCGAAGCGGGGCATCCTACGAGCAGTACTTC.

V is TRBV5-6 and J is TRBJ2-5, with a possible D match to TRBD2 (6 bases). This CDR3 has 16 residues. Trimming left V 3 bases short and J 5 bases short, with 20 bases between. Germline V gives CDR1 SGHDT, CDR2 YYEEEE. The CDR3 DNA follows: TGTGCCAGCAGCTCGCGGAGTGGGGGGATGGCGGAGACCCAGTACTTC. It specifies CASSSRSGGMAETQYF. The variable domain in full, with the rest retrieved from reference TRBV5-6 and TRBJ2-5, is DAGVTQSPTHLIKTRGQQVTLRCSPKSGHDTVSWYQQALGQGPQFIFQYYEEEERQRGNFPDRFSGHQFPNYSSELNVNALLLGDSALYLCASSSRSGGMAETQYFGPGTRLLVL.

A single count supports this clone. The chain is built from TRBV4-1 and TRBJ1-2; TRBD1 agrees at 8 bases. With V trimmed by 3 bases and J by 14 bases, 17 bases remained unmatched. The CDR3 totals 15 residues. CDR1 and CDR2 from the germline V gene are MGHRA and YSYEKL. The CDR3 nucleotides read TGCGCCAGCAGCCAGGGCCTTGGACAGGGCCGTAGTTCGACCTTC. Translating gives CASSQGLGQGRSSTF.

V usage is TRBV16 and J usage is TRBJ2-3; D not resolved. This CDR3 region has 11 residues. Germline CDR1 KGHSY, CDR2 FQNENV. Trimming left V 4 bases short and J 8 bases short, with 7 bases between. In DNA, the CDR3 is TGTGCCAGCAGCCTGGCTGCTACGCAGTATTTT. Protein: CASSLAATQYF.

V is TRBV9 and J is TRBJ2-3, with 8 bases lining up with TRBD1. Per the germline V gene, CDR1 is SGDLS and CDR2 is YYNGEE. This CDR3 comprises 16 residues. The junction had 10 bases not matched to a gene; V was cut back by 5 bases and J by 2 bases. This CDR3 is CASRGPGRGPTDTQYF. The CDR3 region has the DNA TGTGCCAGCAGGGGACCCGGCAGGGGGCCCACAGATACGCAGTATTTT.

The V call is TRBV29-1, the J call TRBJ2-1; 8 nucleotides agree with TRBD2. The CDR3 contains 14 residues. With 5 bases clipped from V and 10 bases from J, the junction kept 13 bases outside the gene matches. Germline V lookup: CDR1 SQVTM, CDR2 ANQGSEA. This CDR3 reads CSVTGTLSGTEQFF. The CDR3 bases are TGCAGCGTTACAGGGACCCTTAGCGGGACGGAGCAGTTCTTC.

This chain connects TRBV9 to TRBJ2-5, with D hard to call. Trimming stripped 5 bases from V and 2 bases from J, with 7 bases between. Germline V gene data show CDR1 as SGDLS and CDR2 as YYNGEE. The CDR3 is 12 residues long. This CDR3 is CASSLSQETQYF. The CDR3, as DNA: TGTGCCAGCAGTCTGTCGCAAGAGACCCAGTACTTC.

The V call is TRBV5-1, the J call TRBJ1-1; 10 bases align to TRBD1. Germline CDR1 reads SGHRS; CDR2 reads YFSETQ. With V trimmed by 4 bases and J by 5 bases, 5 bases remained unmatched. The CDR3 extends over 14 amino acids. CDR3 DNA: TGCGCCAGCAGCCTAGGGACAGGGGTAACTGAAGCTTTCTTT. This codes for CASSLGTGVTEAFF.

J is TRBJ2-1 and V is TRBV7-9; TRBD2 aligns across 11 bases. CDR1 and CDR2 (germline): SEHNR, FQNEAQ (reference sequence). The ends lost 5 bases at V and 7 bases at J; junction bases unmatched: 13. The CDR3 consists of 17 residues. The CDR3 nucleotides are TGTGCCAGCAGCCTGGGGTCTAGCGGGAGGCAGGGGAATGAGCAGTTCTTC. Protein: CASSLGSSGRQGNEQFF.